One and the same sample provided the 21 T cell receptor beta chains below, sequenced in a study of blood T cell repertoires in COVID-19. Clones were sequenced by immunoSEQ multiplex PCR, and TCRdb holds only the in-frame ones, with some missing. The repertoire holds approximately 310,000 clones, with around 90% as singletons. The sequencing sample was made of PBMCs or T cells enriched from blood (not recorded which). These receptors came from a man in his sixties who had recovered from COVID-19.

This clone was seen only once. This chain links TRBV6-5 with TRBJ2-2, with D uncertain. V lost 2 bases to trimming and J lost 6 bases, with 7 bases between them. From germline, CDR1 is MNHEY and CDR2 SVGAGI. This CDR3 spans 13 amino acids. CDR3 sequence (DNA): TGTGCCAGCAGTTACGTCGGGTCCGGGGAGCTGTTTTTT. This gives the protein CASSYVGSGELFF.

The J gene is TRBJ2-7, the V gene TRBV19, with TRBD2 matching over 7 bases. Trimming removed 4 bases from V and 5 bases from J; junction bases left unmatched: 20. From germline, CDR1 is LNHDA and CDR2 SQIVND (reference sequence). The CDR3 extends over 18 amino acids. The CDR3 spells CASSTSGRQGAGVNEQYF. CDR3 sequence (DNA): TGTGCCAGTAGTACCTCCGGAAGGCAAGGGGCGGGAGTAAACGAGCAGTACTTC.

This clone was seen just once. V usage is TRBV12-3 or TRBV12-4 and J usage is TRBJ1-5; the D gene is possibly TRBD1 (6 bases). The CDR3 totals 13 residues. Trimming removed 4 bases from V and 11 bases from J, with 15 bases in between. The CDR3 DNA reads TGTGCCAGCAGTTCGGACAGACCCTCGGCCCAGCATTTT. Translation: CASSSDRPSAQHF.

The chain links TRBV28 to TRBJ1-5; D is possibly TRBD1 (6 bases). With 6 bases removed from V and 7 bases from J, the gap between germline ends came to 13 bases. Germline V lookup: CDR1 MDHEN, CDR2 SYDVKM. The CDR3 consists of 13 residues. The CDR3 DNA reads TGTGCCAGCAGCCAAACAGGGACCCAGCCCCAGCATTTT. It encodes CASSQTGTQPQHF.

The chain combines TRBV7-3 with TRBJ2-7, with D possibly matching TRBD1 (6 bases). CDR1 and CDR2 (germline): SGHTA, FQGTGA. Trimming pared 0 bases from V and 3 bases from J, leaving 6 bases between. The CDR3 runs 13 residues. The CDR3 protein is CASSLTGGYEQYF. CDR3 in DNA: TGTGCCAGCAGCTTAACAGGGGGCTACGAGCAGTACTTC.

The V and J genes are TRBV2 and TRBJ2-5; 7 bases are a match to TRBD1. J was trimmed by 2 bases and V by 8 bases; bases with no gene match: 5. The length of the CDR3 is 13 residues. Germline-derived CDR1 and CDR2 are SNHLY and FYNNEI. CDR3 in amino acids: CASGDSLQETQYF. In DNA form, the CDR3 reads TGTGCCAGCGGGGACAGCTTACAAGAGACCCAGTACTTC.

Worth noting for this clone: Other DNA variants within this sample encode the same CDR3. The chain has TRBV28 and TRBJ2-3, with D unclear. The CDR3 is 12 amino acids. V was clipped by 2 bases and J by 4 bases, with 4 bases between them. Germline-derived CDR1 and CDR2 are MDHEN and SYDVKM. CDR3 loop: CASSLRADTQYF. CDR3 nucleotides: TGTGCCAGCAGTTTACGGGCAGATACGCAGTATTTT.

This chain connects TRBV30 to TRBJ1-6; a weak D match, TRBD1 (6 bases). Per germline, CDR1 GTSNPN and CDR2 SVGIG (reference sequence). Trimming took 5 bases from V and 9 from J, leaving 17 bases between them. This CDR3 is 14 amino acids long. This CDR3 is CAWGYQGRGSPLHF. In nucleotides, the CDR3 is TGTGCCTGGGGCTACCAGGGGCGAGGTTCACCCCTCCACTTT. The full variable domain, in which reference TRBV30 and TRBJ1-6 provide the parts outside the CDR3, is SQTIHQWPATLVQPVGSPLSLECTVEGTSNPNLYWYRQAAGRGLQLLFYSVGIGQISSEVPQNLSASRPQDRQFILSSKKLLLSDSGFYLCAWGYQGRGSPLHFGNGTRLTVT.

This chain uses TRBV5-4 with TRBJ1-2; D possibly corresponds to TRBD1 (5 bases). The CDR3 covers 15 residues. Germline assignment: CDR1 SGHNT and CDR2 YYREEE (reference sequence). Trimming removed 4 bases at V and 4 bases at J, with 17 bases between. The CDR3 here is CASSPSSGYGYGYTF. CDR3 coding DNA: TGTGCCAGCAGCCCTTCCTCAGGGTACGGCTATGGCTACACCTTC.

The V gene is TRBV7-9, the J gene TRBJ1-3; a weak D match, TRBD1 (5 bases). The CDR3 runs to 12 residues. Looked up from germline, CDR1 is SEHNR and CDR2 is FQNEAQ (reference sequence). V was shortened by 4 bases and J by 8 bases, with 9 bases between the two germline ends. The CDR3 DNA follows: TGTGCCAGCAGCTGGGGGGGGGACACCATATATTTT. Protein sequence: CASSWGGDTIYF.

This chain joins TRBV28 and TRBJ1-6; TRBD1 matches at 9 bases. This CDR3 spans 15 amino acids. Germline CDR1 MDHEN, CDR2 SYDVKM. The V and J ends lost 7 bases and 7 bases, in that order; junction bases with no gene match: 8. This CDR3 reads CASTPGQGGNSPLHF. The CDR3, as DNA: TGTGCCAGCACTCCGGGACAGGGAGGCAATTCACCCCTCCACTTT.

V and J are TRBV18 and TRBJ2-7; 8 bases are a match to TRBD2. V lost 4 bases and J lost 4; bases outside the gene matches: 6. The CDR3 has 14 residues. The germline V gene encodes CDR1 KGHSH and CDR2 LQKENI. In DNA form, the CDR3 reads TGTGCCAGCTCACACGTCGGCGGGGGGTACGAGCAGTACTTC. Translation: CASSHVGGGYEQYF.

The chain couples TRBV4-1 to TRBJ2-2; TRBD2 agrees at 7 bases. V lost 10 bases to trimming and J lost 1 base; unmatched junction nucleotides: 6. CDR3 length: 14 amino acids. Per the germline V gene, CDR1 is MGHRA and CDR2 is YSYEKL. CDR3 sequence: CATQRGGNTGELFF. The CDR3 DNA reads as TGCGCCACCCAGCGGGGAGGGAACACCGGGGAGCTGTTTTTT.

The chain carries TRBV12-2 and TRBJ2-7; the table's D call, TRBD2, was not checked against the DNA. TRBV12-2 is a recognized pseudogene. CDR3 length equals 14 residues. The CDR3 reads CASRLIPIPYEQYF. DNA for the CDR3: TGTGCAAGTCGCTTAATCCCTATTCCCTACGAGCAGTACTTC.

With regard to this clone: Other DNA sequences in this sample translate to the same CDR3. The rearrangement uses TRBV30 and TRBJ1-5; 9 bases agree with TRBD1. The CDR3 loop spans 13 amino acids. V dropped 1 base and J dropped 6; count of bases not matched to a gene: 1. Germline-derived CDR1 and CDR2 are GTSNPN and SVGIG (reference sequence). The CDR3 DNA reads as TGTGCCTGGAGTGGACAGGGGGGTCAGCCCCAGCATTTT. It is translated as CAWSGQGGQPQHF.

The V and J genes are TRBV7-9 and TRBJ2-1; TRBD2 matches at 10 bases. V trimming: 10 bases; J trimming: 3 bases; junction bases outside the gene matches: 3. The CDR3 sequence is 13 residues long. Germline V gene data show CDR1 as SEHNR and CDR2 as FQNEAQ (reference sequence). CDR3 sequence (DNA): TGTGCCACTGGGACTAGCGTCTACAATGAGCAGTTCTTC. Its protein is CATGTSVYNEQFF.

V is TRBV11-2 and J is TRBJ1-2, with 9 bases lining up with TRBD1. V shed 6 bases, J shed 1 base, and the junction held 9 bases outside the gene matches. The V gene's germline CDR1 is SGHAT and CDR2 FQNNGV. The CDR3 consists of 16 residues. In DNA form, the CDR3 reads TGTGCCAGCAGGAAACCGGGACAGGGCATTAACTATGGCTACACCTTC. This codes for CASRKPGQGINYGYTF.

J is TRBJ1-3 and V is TRBV4-1; the D gene is possibly TRBD1 (5 bases). V lost 1 base and J 4 bases, leaving 14 bases between the germline ends. This CDR3 comprises 16 residues. CDR1 MGHRA and CDR2 YSYEKL come from the germline V gene. In DNA, the CDR3 is TGCGCCAGCAGCCAAGGGGGGGATACGGGCGGAAACACCATATATTTT. Translated, it gives CASSQGGDTGGNTIYF.

The V and J genes are TRBV7-2 and TRBJ2-1; TRBD2 aligns across 7 bases. The length of the CDR3 is 15 residues. Germline lookup yields CDR1 SGHTA and CDR2 FQGNSA. The V gene end was trimmed by 0 bases and the J gene end by 7 bases; junction bases not matched to a gene: 6. The DNA of the CDR3 is TGTGCCAGCAGCTTAGCACTAGCGACCAGGAATGAGCAGTTCTTC. It yields the protein CASSLALATRNEQFF.

The chain links TRBV6-2 or TRBV6-3 to TRBJ2-7; D gene uncertain. The length of the CDR3 is 16 residues. The V and J ends lost 5 bases and 0 bases respectively, with 17 bases between them. CDR1 and CDR2 from the germline V gene are MNHEY and SVGEGT. CDR3 amino acids: CASSHHRIESSYEQYF. The CDR3 DNA reads TGTGCCAGCAGTCATCACCGTATAGAGAGCTCCTACGAGCAGTACTTC.

The gene calls are TRBV11-3 and TRBJ1-3; D gene ambiguous. Trimming removed 5 bases from V and 1 base from J, with 3 bases in between. The CDR3 has 12 amino acids. Germline-derived CDR1 and CDR2 are SGHNT and YENEEA. The CDR3 sequence: CASSRSGNTIYF. In nucleotides, the CDR3 is TGTGCCAGCAGCCGGTCTGGAAACACCATATATTTT.